The entry that follows covers one TCR beta chain sequence. This specimen comes from a study of technical replicates of blood from a handful of donors. CDR1 and CDR2 (germline): SGHRS, YFSETQ. The V end lost 0 bases, the J end lost 8 bases, and 12 bases lay between the germline ends. The CDR3 is made up of 14 amino acids. Data came from immunoSEQ multiplex PCR; TCRdb stores just in-frame clones and leaves some out. The sample contains about 80,000 clones, around 92% of which appear only once. Sample: T cells isolated from PBMCs. The chain has TRBV5-1 and TRBJ1-3, with a tentative D call TRBD1 (6 bases). The clonotype originates from a human donor in good health. The CDR3 bases are TGCGCCAGCAGCTTGGACAGGGTGGCGGACACCATATATTTT. Its translation is CASSLDRVADTIYF.